This T cell receptor beta chain came from a study of OX40 agonist ivuxolimab in advanced cancers. Repertoires were generated with immunoSEQ multiplex PCR, while TCRdb's copy carries only in-frame clones and drops some. The repertoire consists of about 41,000 clones, with 70% to 90% occurring once and the leading ten covering approximately 2.6%. The ends were cut back, 8 bases at V and 8 bases at J, with 12 bases in the middle. The CDR3 is 12 amino acids. Germline values: CDR1 LNHDA, CDR2 SQIVND (reference sequence). This clonotype was obtained from an adult with an advanced solid tumor such as melanoma, head and neck, liver or kidney cancer. The sample was CD4+ or CD8+ T cells sorted from blood, taken in a trial of the OX40 agonist ivuxolimab. This chain uses TRBV19 with TRBJ2-2, with D uncertain. CDR3 bases: TGTGCCAGTTCCAGCCGGGCGGGGGAGCTGTTTTTT. It encodes CASSSRAGELFF.